The rows below give T cell receptor beta chains drawn from one sample of a study of cytomegalovirus exposure and HLA in healthy donors. The data were produced by immunoSEQ multiplex PCR, yet TCRdb's version contains in-frame clones alone and is incomplete. The sample has about 150,000 clones, 73% seen once; the top ten hold roughly 1.7%. The sequenced sample was PBMCs. The receptors here all came from a woman aged 18-29 years in good health and CMV-seronegative. CDR3s include the opening cysteine and the closing phenylalanine or tryptophan. D genes are given only for firm matches. The size entry is marked missing in some rows and otherwise reads once, few, many or a size class.

j_call: TRBJ1-6; v_call: TRBV18; clone_size: NA; d_call: TRBD1; cdr3_nt: TGTGCCGGCACCGACAGGGGTTGGAGCTCCTATAATTCACCCCTCCACTTT; cdr3_aa: CAGTDRGWSSYNSPLHF
j_call: TRBJ2-2; v_call: TRBV5-1; clone_size: NA; d_call: TRBD2; cdr3_nt: TGCGCCAGCAGCTTGGACAGCGGGAGGGCCTCATCCGGGGAGCTGTTTTTT; cdr3_aa: CASSLDSGRASSGELFF
j_call: TRBJ2-2; v_call: TRBV4-2; clone_size: once; d_call: TRBD1; cdr3_nt: TGTGCCAGCGAAGCGACAGGGTTCTTGGGAACCGGGGAGCTGTTTTTT; cdr3_aa: CASEATGFLGTGELFF
j_call: TRBJ1-1; v_call: TRBV2; clone_size: NA; d_call: NA; cdr3_nt: TGTGCCAGCAGTGAAAGGGAGGTAACCCTCAACGTCGAAGCTTTCTTT; cdr3_aa: CASSEREVTLNVEAFF
j_call: TRBJ2-3; v_call: TRBV12-5; clone_size: NA; d_call: NA; cdr3_nt: TGTGCTAGTGGGCCCGCGTCAGATACGCAGTATTTT; cdr3_aa: CASGPASDTQYF
j_call: TRBJ2-1; v_call: TRBV15; clone_size: NA; d_call: NA; cdr3_nt: TGTGCCACCAGCAGCCTCGACAGTTCTTATTACAATGAGCAGTTCTTC; cdr3_aa: CATSSLDSSYYNEQFF
j_call: TRBJ2-1; v_call: TRBV28; clone_size: NA; d_call: TRBD1; cdr3_nt: TGTGCCAGCAGACCCTCCACATATGCCGGGACAGGGAACAATGAGCAGTTCTTC; cdr3_aa: CASRPSTYAGTGNNEQFF
j_call: TRBJ1-4; v_call: TRBV27; clone_size: NA; d_call: TRBD1; cdr3_nt: TGTGCCAGCAGTCGGACAGGGGTCGGGGAAAAACTGTTTTTT; cdr3_aa: CASSRTGVGEKLFF
j_call: TRBJ2-7; v_call: TRBV9; clone_size: NA; d_call: TRBD2; cdr3_nt: TGTGCCAGCAGCGCACCTCCAGGGACTAGCGGTTCCTACGAGCAGTACTTC; cdr3_aa: CASSAPPGTSGSYEQYF
j_call: TRBJ1-4; v_call: TRBV4-1; clone_size: NA; d_call: NA; cdr3_nt: TGCGCCAGCAGCCACACCTTGCCTAGCACAAATGAAAAACTGTTTTTT; cdr3_aa: CASSHTLPSTNEKLFF
j_call: TRBJ1-4; v_call: TRBV10-3; clone_size: once; d_call: NA; cdr3_nt: TGTGCCATCAGTGAAGGGGATGAAAAACTGTTTTTT; cdr3_aa: CAISEGDEKLFF
j_call: TRBJ1-2; v_call: TRBV5-4; clone_size: NA; d_call: TRBD1; cdr3_nt: TGTGCCAGCAGCCTAAAAACAGGGGAGGTGTATGGGTATGGCTACACCTTC; cdr3_aa: CASSLKTGEVYGYGYTF
j_call: TRBJ2-6; v_call: TRBV21-1; clone_size: NA; d_call: NA; cdr3_nt: TGTGCCAGCAGCGAGGACAGGGGAACTGGGGCCAACGTCCTGACTTTC; cdr3_aa: CASSEDRGTGANVLTF
j_call: TRBJ1-2; v_call: TRBV6-1; clone_size: NA; d_call: NA; cdr3_nt: TGTGCCAGCAGTGTTAACTCCGAAGTCTATGGCTACACCTTC; cdr3_aa: CASSVNSEVYGYTF
j_call: TRBJ2-1; v_call: TRBV10-2; clone_size: NA; d_call: NA; cdr3_nt: TGCGCCAGCAGCTTAGCTAATGAGCAGTTCTTC; cdr3_aa: CASSLANEQFF